The sequence of this T cell receptor (beta chain) was determined in a study of low-dose radiotherapy and immunotherapy resistance in tumors. Study-level information: Fractions of 0.5 Gy went to Cohort 1 every 2 weeks, totaling 6.5 Gy. Patients took oral aspirin 300 mg daily for four cycles from cycle 1 day 1.

CDR1 and CDR2 from the germline V gene are SGHRS and YFSETQ. CDR3 length equals 16 residues. The junction had 13 bases not matched to a gene; V was cut back by 4 bases and J by 12 bases. Both TCRalpha and TCRbeta chains were reverse transcribed with V-gene-specific primers. PCR amplification of the TCRs was performed with Phusion for 20 PCR cycles, and it relied on a constant-region primer together with a V-primer adapter. From the reads, TCRdb called clonotypes with MiXCR, one entry per CDR3 protein. The sample includes around 100,000 distinct CDR3 sequences, 20% to 25% of them seen just once. Time point specified: after trial treatment. The treatment is: LDRT plus nivolumab, ipilimumab, low-dose cyclophosphamide and aspirin (RACIN trial). Ipilimumab, nivolumab, aspirin, low-dose cyclophosphamide and low-dose radiotherapy were administered to donors. Those eligible were patients bearing advanced solid tumors lacking tumor-infiltrating lymphocytes.

This clonotype was counted only a few times. The material was PBMCs, obtained after low-dose radiotherapy plus immunotherapy. The sequence was collected from a female donor with ovarian cancer. J is TRBJ2-1 and V is TRBV5-1, with 13 positions matching TRBD2. As DNA, the CDR3 is TGCGCCAGCAGCGAGCTCAAACTAGCGGGGGGGCCGGCGCAGTTCTTC. Encoded protein: CASSELKLAGGPAQFF.